Listed below are T cell receptor beta chains from one sample, sequenced in a study of breast tumors, draining lymph nodes, adjacent tissues. Using its own MiXCR run on the multiplex PCR reads, TCRdb lists one record per CDR3 protein. The top ten clones hold 10% of a sample with tens of thousands of distinct CDR3 sequences, 35% to 50% of them seen once. The sample comprised breast tumor tissue. Receptors originate from a female donor with breast cancer. Some clones in this sample may be carry-over from other donors' samples. Both conserved end residues are part of each CDR3. The D gene is left open where the match is weak. Not all rows give a size; the values are once, few, many and, for expanded clones, a class.

many	TRBV19	TRBD2	TRBJ2-1	CASSLGLAGTKNEQFF	TGTGCCAGTAGTCTAGGACTAGCGGGCACTAAAAATGAGCAGTTCTTC
.	TRBV4-2	TRBD1	TRBJ2-1	CASSQHRGTYNEQFF	TGTGCCAGCAGCCAGCACAGGGGAACTTACAATGAGCAGTTCTTC
many	TRBV7-2	.	TRBJ2-7	CASNAAQGPVQYF	TGTGCCAGCAACGCCGCACAGGGACCTGTTCAGTACTTC
.	TRBV7-2	.	TRBJ1-2	CASSLTGSGGHTF	TGTGCCAGCAGCTTAACAGGGTCTGGTGGCCACACCTTC
many	TRBV9	TRBD2	TRBJ2-1	CASSVAGGIDNEQFF	TGTGCCAGCAGCGTCGCGGGAGGAATCGACAATGAGCAGTTCTTC
many	TRBV6-4	.	TRBJ1-4	CASSDAPDGEQGINEKLFF	TGTGCCAGCAGTGACGCCCCAGATGGGGAACAGGGTATTAATGAAAAACTGTTTTTT
many	TRBV7-8	.	TRBJ2-2	CASTIQGGNTGELFF	TGTGCCAGCACGATACAGGGTGGGAACACCGGGGAGCTGTTTTTT
many	TRBV6-1	TRBD2	TRBJ2-1	CASSVRTSGLDEQFF	TGTGCCAGCAGCGTTCGGACTAGCGGGTTGGATGAGCAGTTCTTC
.	TRBV9	.	TRBJ2-3	CASSVRNRMNTDTQYF	TGTGCCAGCAGCGTCCGGAACAGGATGAACACAGATACGCAGTATTTT
many	TRBV6-2/TRBV6-3	.	TRBJ2-3	CASCKVWSTDTQYF	TGTGCCAGCTGTAAGGTCTGGAGCACAGATACGCAGTATTTT
many	TRBV5-6	.	TRBJ1-5	CASSSGPTNQPQHF	TGTGCCAGCAGCTCGGGACCGACCAATCAGCCCCAGCATTTT
.	TRBV12-3/TRBV12-4	.	TRBJ1-4	CASSLRQNTNEKLFF	TGTGCCAGCAGTTTACGACAGAATACTAATGAAAAACTGTTTTTT
.	TRBV10-1	TRBD2	TRBJ2-5	CASSAGDGLAQETQYF	TGCGCCAGCAGCGCAGGGGACGGACTAGCCCAAGAGACCCAGTACTTC
.	TRBV20-1	TRBD2	TRBJ2-6	CSARGGAGVGGADVLTF	TGCAGTGCTAGAGGCGGAGCGGGAGTTGGCGGGGCCGACGTCCTGACTTTC
.	TRBV19	.	TRBJ2-7	CASSIQGGHEQYF	TGTGCCAGTAGTATCCAGGGGGGTCACGAGCAGTACTTC
many	TRBV18	TRBD2	TRBJ2-7	CASSTSVEQYF	TGTGCCAGCTCTACTAGCGTCGAGCAGTACTTC
many	TRBV30	TRBD1	TRBJ1-5	CAWGGQGNQPQHF	TGTGCCTGGGGAGGACAGGGGAATCAGCCCCAGCATTTT
.	TRBV10-1	.	TRBJ1-5	CASSDQGEGQETQHF	TGCGCCAGCAGTGATCAAGGGGAGGGGCAAGAGACCCAGCATTTT
.	TRBV20-1	TRBD1	TRBJ2-1	CSARALTGQGVGDEQFF	TGCAGTGCTAGAGCCCTCACGGGACAGGGAGTCGGCGATGAGCAGTTCTTC
many	TRBV12-3/TRBV12-4	.	TRBJ1-2	CASSSTGEDSYTF	TGTGCCAGCAGTTCCACGGGCGAGGATAGCTACACCTTC
many	TRBV5-8	.	TRBJ2-7	CASSTDQNYEQYF	TGTGCCAGCAGCACCGACCAGAACTACGAGCAGTACTTC
many	TRBV19	.	TRBJ1-5	CASSIAAGDQPQHF	TGTGCCAGTAGTATAGCAGCAGGGGATCAGCCCCAGCATTTT
.	TRBV11-1	.	TRBJ1-1	CASSEGGGRITEAFF	TGTGCCAGCAGTGAAGGCGGGGGTCGGATCACTGAAGCTTTCTTT
many	TRBV7-2	.	TRBJ2-3	CASTKGVGTRTTDTQYF	TGTGCCAGCACCAAAGGTGTAGGAACTCGAACCACAGATACGCAGTATTTT
.	TRBV20-1	.	TRBJ1-2	CSAPRADGYTF	TGCAGTGCTCCCCGGGCGGATGGCTACACCTTC
.	TRBV5-1	TRBD1	TRBJ1-2	CASSTQGAGTGPSGNYGYTF	TGTGCCAGCAGCACGCAGGGGGCCGGGACCGGGCCATCCGGTAACTATGGCTACACCTTC
many	TRBV7-2	.	TRBJ1-5	CASSLETQPQHF	TGTGCCAGCAGCTTAGAGACTCAGCCCCAGCATTTT
few	TRBV5-1	.	TRBJ2-5	CASRTRPGLGGETQYF	TGCGCCAGCCGAACCCGACCCGGACTGGGCGGTGAGACCCAGTACTTC
.	TRBV15	.	TRBJ1-2	CATSRVAIFLCANYGYTF	TGTGCCACCAGCAGAGTGGCTATATTCTTATGTGCTAACTATGGCTACACCTTC
.	TRBV5-5	.	TRBJ1-1	CASSLGWMNTEAFF	TGTGCCAGCAGCTTGGGTTGGATGAACACTGAAGCTTTCTTT
many	TRBV20-1	TRBD1	TRBJ2-7	CSAKDRGREQYF	TGCAGTGCCAAGGACAGGGGCCGCGAGCAGTACTTC
.	TRBV29-1	.	TRBJ2-5	CSAQPPGETQYF	TGCAGCGCCCAACCTCCAGGGGAGACCCAGTACTTC
many	TRBV4-3	.	TRBJ2-3	CASSQELAGRILSTDTQYF	TGCGCCAGCAGCCAAGAATTGGCCGGGCGGATACTTAGCACAGATACGCAGTATTTT
once	TRBV19	TRBD1	TRBJ1-5	CASTMRQGRSQPQHF	TGTGCCAGTACCATGCGACAGGGTAGAAGTCAGCCCCAGCATTTT
once	TRBV10-3	.	TRBJ1-5	CAISPGLNRPQHF	TGCGCCATCAGTCCAGGGTTAAATCGGCCCCAGCATTTT